This TCR beta chain originates from a study of technical replicates of blood from a handful of donors. Sequencing used immunoSEQ multiplex PCR; TCRdb keeps in-frame clones, though not all of them. The data hold around 92,000 clones, with 95% observed a single time. The CDR3 is made up of 16 amino acids. The V gene's germline CDR1 is MGHRA and CDR2 YSYEKL. The V gene end was trimmed by 0 bases and the J gene end by 2 bases; junction bases not matched to a gene: 1. The rearrangement joins TRBV4-1 to TRBJ2-3, with 11 bases fitting TRBD2. What was sequenced was T cells isolated from PBMCs. The receptor was isolated from a human donor in good health. The CDR3 DNA follows: TGCGCCAGCAGCCAAGAGGGACTAGCGGCCACAGATACGCAGTATTTT. Residues: CASSQEGLAATDTQYF.